The next 15 T cell receptor beta chains were all read from a single sample in a study of OX40 agonist ivuxolimab in advanced cancers. The method was the immunoSEQ multiplex PCR assay. TCRdb stores this immuneACCESS table with in-frame sequences only. Part of the clones is absent; in the studies checked, under half of the shortfall reflects unresolved V genes, and no reason is known for the rest. The sample records around 63,000 clones, 75% to 90% of which are singletons. The ten biggest clones cover more than 10% of the sample. Sequencing used CD4+ or CD8+ T cells sorted from blood, obtained in a trial of the OX40 agonist ivuxolimab. Source of these receptors: an adult with an advanced solid tumor such as melanoma, head and neck, liver or kidney cancer.

This sequence joins TRBV6-6 and TRBJ2-7, with D tentatively TRBD1 (7 bases). V lost 3 bases and J 5 bases, leaving 14 bases between the germline ends. Germline V lookup: CDR1 MNHNY, CDR2 SVGAGI (reference sequence). The CDR3 consists of 14 residues. CDR3 loop: CASSYGGGLDEQYF. DNA for the CDR3: TGTGCCAGCAGTTATGGAGGGGGCTTGGACGAGCAGTACTTC.

In nucleotides, the CDR3 is TGCGCCAGCAGCCAAGACTCCCTACGTATGTGGCAGTACTTC. Its protein is CASSQDSLRMWQYF. The chain carries TRBV4-1 and TRBJ2-7, with no clear D. CDR3 length: 14 amino acids. V lost 0 bases and J 9 bases, leaving 15 bases between the germline ends. Germline V CDR1 and CDR2: MGHRA, YSYEKL.

The J gene is TRBJ1-4, the V gene TRBV28, with D tentatively TRBD1 (6 bases). CDR3 length equals 17 residues. The V end was cut by 3 bases, the J end by 4 bases, with 18 bases between. Germline assignment: CDR1 MDHEN and CDR2 SYDVKM. CDR3 residues: CASSFPGGSRGNEKLFF. The CDR3 DNA follows: TGTGCCAGCAGTTTCCCCGGCGGGTCCAGGGGTAATGAAAAACTGTTTTTT. The variable domain in full, with the rest retrieved from reference TRBV28 and TRBJ1-4, is DVKVTQSSRYLVKRTGEKVFLECVQDMDHENMFWYRQDPGLGLRLIYFSYDVKMKEKGDIPEGYSVSREKKERFSLILESASTNQTSMYLCASSFPGGSRGNEKLFFGSGTQLSVL.

The chain is built from TRBV6-5 and TRBJ2-7; D is perhaps TRBD1 (6 bases). Trimming cost V 2 bases and J 5 bases, with 13 bases left between them. Germline CDR1 is MNHEY and CDR2 is SVGAGI. This CDR3 is built from 14 residues. The DNA of the CDR3 is TGTGCCAGCAGTTACGGACAGCCATATGACGAGCAGTACTTC. Translating it yields CASSYGQPYDEQYF.

The chain has TRBV28 and TRBJ2-3; 9 bases are a match to TRBD2. This CDR3 spans 16 amino acids. Trimming removed 5 bases from V and 3 bases from J; junction bases left unmatched: 9. Germline V CDR1 and CDR2: MDHEN, SYDVKM. CDR3 coding DNA: TGTGCCAGCAGTACTTGGGGACTAGCCAAAACAGATACGCAGTATTTT. This sequence encodes CASSTWGLAKTDTQYF.

The chain combines TRBV6-5 with TRBJ2-1, with 7 bases fitting TRBD1. Germline CDR1 is MNHEY and CDR2 is SVGAGI. The V segment lost 4 bases and the J segment 3 bases; nucleotides outside the gene matches: 0. The CDR3 consists of 13 residues. CDR3 bases: TGTGCCAGCAGTTGGGACAGCTACAATGAGCAGTTCTTC. This sequence encodes CASSWDSYNEQFF.

This chain connects TRBV19 to TRBJ1-2, with TRBD1 identical over 9 bases. The germline V gene encodes CDR1 LNHDA and CDR2 SQIVND (reference sequence). The CDR3 covers 14 residues. With 2 bases clipped from V and 10 bases from J, the junction kept 8 bases outside the gene matches. The CDR3 sequence is CASSILGQGGDYTF. The CDR3 DNA is TGTGCCAGTAGTATACTGGGACAGGGAGGAGACTACACCTTC.

The chain couples TRBV5-1 to TRBJ2-5; 8 bases line up with TRBD2. J lost 5 bases, V lost 0 bases, and 6 bases had no gene match. CDR3 length equals 15 residues. From germline, CDR1 is SGHRS and CDR2 YFSETQ. The CDR3 region has the DNA TGCGCCAGCAGCTTGGCAGCGGGAGAGCCGGAGACCCAGTACTTC. This codes for CASSLAAGEPETQYF.

CDR3 loop: CASSLDGGINEQFF. The CDR3 bases are TGCGCCAGCAGCTTGGACGGGGGGATCAATGAGCAGTTCTTC. V is TRBV5-1 and J is TRBJ2-1, with TRBD2 identical over 7 bases. CDR1 and CDR2 from the germline V gene are SGHRS and YFSETQ. This CDR3 has 14 residues. The V and J ends lost 0 bases and 6 bases, in that order; junction bases with no gene match: 3.

V usage is TRBV28 and J usage is TRBJ1-2, with a tentative D call TRBD1 (6 bases). This CDR3 has 15 amino acids. V gave up 5 bases and J gave up 3 bases, with 16 bases separating them. The germline gives CDR1 MDHEN, CDR2 SYDVKM. The CDR3 DNA is TGTGCCAGCAGTGGCCGGGGGCCCGACCACTATGGCTACACCTTC. This translates into CASSGRGPDHYGYTF.

The V call is TRBV19, the J call TRBJ1-4, with 7 positions matching TRBD1. This CDR3 has 18 amino acids. Germline lookup yields CDR1 LNHDA and CDR2 SQIVND (reference sequence). V shed 6 bases and J 6 bases; nucleotides not matched to a gene: 19. The CDR3 spells CASSLSGTVFLRHEKLFF. The DNA for the CDR3 is TGTGCCAGTAGCTTGAGCGGGACAGTATTCTTGAGGCATGAAAAACTGTTTTTT.

The CDR3 DNA follows: TGCGCCAGCAGCTTGTTGGGGAGCATGAACACTGAAGCTTTCTTT. The encoded protein is CASSLLGSMNTEAFF. The chain couples TRBV5-1 to TRBJ1-1; D is unclear. Germline-derived CDR1 and CDR2 are SGHRS and YFSETQ. Deletions cut 1 base from V and 0 bases from J, with 10 bases between. The CDR3 has 15 residues.

CDR3 DNA: TGCGCCAGCAGCCGGTCCCCGCAGGAGACCCAGTACTTC. Residues: CASSRSPQETQYF. The chain carries TRBV4-1 and TRBJ2-5; no definite D call. CDR1 and CDR2 (germline): MGHRA, YSYEKL. The CDR3 loop spans 13 amino acids. Trimming stripped 4 bases from V and 5 bases from J, with 11 bases between.

This CDR3 is CASSSGVGEQYF. CDR3 coding DNA: TGTGCCAGCAGCTCAGGGGTTGGTGAGCAGTACTTC. The V and J genes are TRBV7-9 and TRBJ2-7, with a possible D match to TRBD1 (6 bases). The CDR3 sequence is 12 residues long. From germline, CDR1 is SEHNR and CDR2 FQNEAQ (reference sequence). Trimming cost V 4 bases and J 7 bases, with 11 bases left between them.

This sequence joins TRBV19 and TRBJ1-2; a weak D match, TRBD1 (5 bases). Germline assignment: CDR1 LNHDA and CDR2 SQIVND (reference sequence). The CDR3 sequence is 14 residues long. V lost 2 bases to trimming and J lost 3 bases, with 10 bases between them. Written as DNA, the CDR3 is TGTGCCAGTAGTATAAGGGTAGGGGACTATGGCTACACCTTC. Its protein product is CASSIRVGDYGYTF.